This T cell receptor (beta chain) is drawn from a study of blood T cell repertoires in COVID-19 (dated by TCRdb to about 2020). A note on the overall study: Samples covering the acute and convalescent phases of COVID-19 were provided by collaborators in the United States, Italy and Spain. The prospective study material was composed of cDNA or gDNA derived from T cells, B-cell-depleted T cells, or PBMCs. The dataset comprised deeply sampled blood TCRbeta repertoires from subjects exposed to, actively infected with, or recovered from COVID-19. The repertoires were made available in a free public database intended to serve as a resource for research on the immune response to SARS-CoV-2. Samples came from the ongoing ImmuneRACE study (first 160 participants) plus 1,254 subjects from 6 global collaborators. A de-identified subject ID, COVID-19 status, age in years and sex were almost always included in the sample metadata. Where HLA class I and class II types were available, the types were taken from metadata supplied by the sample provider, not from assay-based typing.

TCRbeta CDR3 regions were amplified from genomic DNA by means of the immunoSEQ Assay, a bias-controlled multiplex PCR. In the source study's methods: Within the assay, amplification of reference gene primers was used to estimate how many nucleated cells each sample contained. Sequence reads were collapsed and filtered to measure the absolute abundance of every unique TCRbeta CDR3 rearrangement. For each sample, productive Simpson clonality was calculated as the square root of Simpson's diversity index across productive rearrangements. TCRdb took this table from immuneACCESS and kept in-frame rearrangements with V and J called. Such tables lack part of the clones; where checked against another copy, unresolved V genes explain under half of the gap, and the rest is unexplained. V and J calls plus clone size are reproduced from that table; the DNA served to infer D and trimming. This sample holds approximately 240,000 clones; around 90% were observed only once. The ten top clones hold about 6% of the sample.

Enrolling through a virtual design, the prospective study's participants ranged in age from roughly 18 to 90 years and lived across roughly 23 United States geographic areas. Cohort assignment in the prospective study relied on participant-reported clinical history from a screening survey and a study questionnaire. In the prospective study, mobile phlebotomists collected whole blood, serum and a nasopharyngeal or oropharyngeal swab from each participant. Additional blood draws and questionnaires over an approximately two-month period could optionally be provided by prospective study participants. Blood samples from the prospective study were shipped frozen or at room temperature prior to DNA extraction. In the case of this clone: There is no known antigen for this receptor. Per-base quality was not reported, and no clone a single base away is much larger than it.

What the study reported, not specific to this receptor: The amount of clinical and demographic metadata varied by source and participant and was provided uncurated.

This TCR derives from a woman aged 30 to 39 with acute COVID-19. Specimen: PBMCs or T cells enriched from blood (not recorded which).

The CDR3 protein: CASRLTRGLSTDTQYF. The nucleotide sequence reads as follows: TGTGCCAGCAGACTGACACGCGGGCTTAGCACAGATACGCAGTATTTT. This chain joins TRBV7-9 to TRBJ2-3, with a weak D call of TRBD2 (5 bases match). V is cut by 6 bases and J by 0 bases, and the space between the germline ends is 16 bases. Taken from the germline V gene (reference sequence), the CDR1 and CDR2 loops are SEHNR and FQNEAQ. Including cysteine and phenylalanine, the CDR3 has 16 amino acids. The entry retains the CDR3 DNA only, 48 bases that are in frame from base 1. Here the CDR3 is joined to the reference TRBV7-9 and TRBJ2-3 genes, and the full variable domain is: DTGVSQNPRHKITKRGQNVTFRCDPISEHNRLYWYRQTLGQGPEFLTYFQNEAQLEKSRLLSDRFSAERPKGSFSTLEIQRTEQGDSAMYLCASRLTRGLSTDTQYFGPGTRLTVL.